The rows below give T cell receptor beta chains drawn from one sample of a study of shared clonotypes between healthy human individuals. TCRdb's copy holds only in-frame clones and misses some; the assay was immunoSEQ multiplex PCR. The data show fewer than 500,000 clones, about 75% seen once. Sequences were obtained from PBMCs. The source of these receptors is a woman between 40 and 50 years old in good health. Some clones in this sample may be carry-over from other donors' samples. The CDR3 runs from the conserved cysteine through the conserved F or W. Fields, in order: D gene, J gene, V gene, clone size, CDR3 DNA, CDR3 protein. D genes are given only for firm matches. Size is stated for part of the rows, as once, few or many counts, or as a class when the clone is expanded.

D: -; J: TRBJ2-3; V: TRBV18; size: -; DNA: TGTGCCAGCTCACCACTTGGTACTAGCACAGATACGCAGTATTTT; CDR3: CASSPLGTSTDTQYF
D: TRBD1; J: TRBJ1-6; V: TRBV19; size: -; DNA: TGTGCCAGTAGTATAGGACAGGGGATTTCACCCCTCCACTTT; CDR3: CASSIGQGISPLHF
D: TRBD2; J: TRBJ2-7; V: TRBV7-8; size: -; DNA: TGTGCCAGCAGCTTACCTAGCGGGAGGCCCTCCGCCGAGCAGTACTTC; CDR3: CASSLPSGRPSAEQYF
D: -; J: TRBJ2-6; V: TRBV28; size: -; DNA: TGTGCCAGCAGTCCTGGGGGTGGGGCCAACGTCCTGACTTTC; CDR3: CASSPGGGANVLTF
D: TRBD1; J: TRBJ1-1; V: TRBV28; size: -; DNA: TGTGCCAGCAGCCTCCCTAGGGGACAGGGTTTACCTGAAGCTTTCTTT; CDR3: CASSLPRGQGLPEAFF
D: -; J: TRBJ1-1; V: TRBV29-1; size: -; DNA: TGCAGCGTTGAAACAGGTATGAACACTGAAGCTTTCTTT; CDR3: CSVETGMNTEAFF
D: -; J: TRBJ2-7; V: TRBV28; size: -; DNA: TGTGCCATCGGGGCAGGCCTCGCCTACGAGCAGTACTTC; CDR3: CAIGAGLAYEQYF
D: -; J: TRBJ2-7; V: TRBV5-5; size: -; DNA: TGTGCCAGCAGCTTAGCGTCCAGGGACTACGAGCAGTACTTC; CDR3: CASSLASRDYEQYF
D: TRBD2; J: TRBJ2-7; V: TRBV27; size: -; DNA: TGTGCCAGCTGGGGGGGTTACGAGCAGTACTTC; CDR3: CASWGGYEQYF
D: TRBD1; J: TRBJ1-3; V: TRBV11-2; size: -; DNA: TGTGCCAGCAGCTTCAGACAGGGCTCCAGTGGAAACACCATATATTTT; CDR3: CASSFRQGSSGNTIYF
D: -; J: TRBJ1-6; V: TRBV11-2; size: -; DNA: TGTGCCAGCAGCTTAGAACCCATGAACAAACTACCCCTCCACTTT; CDR3: CASSLEPMNKLPLHF
D: TRBD2; J: TRBJ2-1; V: TRBV5-1; size: -; DNA: TGCGCCAGCAGCGGAAATAGCGGGAGTTACAATGAGCAGTTCTTC; CDR3: CASSGNSGSYNEQFF
D: TRBD2; J: TRBJ2-7; V: TRBV6-5; size: -; DNA: TGTGCCAGCAGTTACTCTGCGGGAGTCTCCTACGAGCAGTACTTC; CDR3: CASSYSAGVSYEQYF
D: -; J: TRBJ1-2; V: TRBV6-1; size: -; DNA: TGTGCCAGCAGTTTCACCGGGGACGACTATGGCTACACCTTC; CDR3: CASSFTGDDYGYTF
D: TRBD2; J: TRBJ2-6; V: TRBV2; size: -; DNA: TGTGCCAGCAGCTCGGGACTAGCGGTCTCTGGGGCCAACGTCCTGACTTTC; CDR3: CASSSGLAVSGANVLTF
D: -; J: TRBJ2-1; V: TRBV11-2; size: many; DNA: TGTGCCAGCAGCTTAGGTCCGGGGGCTAGTTACAATGAGCAGTTCTTC; CDR3: CASSLGPGASYNEQFF
D: TRBD2; J: TRBJ2-1; V: TRBV19; size: -; DNA: TGTGCCAGTACCGGTCTAGCGGGAAACAATGAGCAGTTCTTC; CDR3: CASTGLAGNNEQFF
D: -; J: TRBJ2-4; V: TRBV7-2; size: once; DNA: TGTGCCAGCAGCTTAGCGGGGCAGGGAAGTAGCATTCAGTACTTC; CDR3: CASSLAGQGSSIQYF
D: -; J: TRBJ2-3; V: TRBV11-2; size: -; DNA: TGTGCCAGCAGCTTTAGCGCCCGAGCAGATACGCAGTATTTT; CDR3: CASSFSARADTQYF
D: TRBD1; J: TRBJ1-5; V: TRBV4-2; size: medium-sized; DNA: TGTGCCAGCAGCCAAGATGAGGGGGCTCATCAGCCCCAGCATTTT; CDR3: CASSQDEGAHQPQHF